Detailed here is one T cell receptor (beta chain). Its antigen is unidentified. The PCR made use of 60 Vbeta and 13 Jbeta primers. Original methodology: A later analysis tallied approximately 87 million unique TCR beta chains, about 9.9 million of them shared. Repertoires were generated with immunoSEQ multiplex PCR, while TCRdb's copy carries only in-frame clones and drops some. V, J and clone size derive from that table, while D and trimming were established from the DNA sequence. The sample lists 95,000 to 150,000 clones, over 65% occurring once. The ends lost 5 bases at V and 11 bases at J; junction bases unmatched: 10. The length of the CDR3 is 13 residues. The germline V gene has CDR1 SGHTA and CDR2 FQGNSA. The data were obtained in a study of cytomegalovirus exposure and HLA in healthy donors. Study overall: About 80 million unique TCRs, all from HLA-typed donors, were included in an early release of the data.

Overall study results and limits: Based on reports, TCR beta sequences accurately predicted HLA-A and HLA-B alleles for most subjects. Fewer N-insertions (relative to the approximately 670-donor mean) were reportedly seen in an Asian-associated ancestry cluster in a later analysis.

The chain has TRBV7-2 and TRBJ1-1; TRBD1 aligns across 8 bases. The sequence was collected from a young man in good health and CMV-seronegative. Sequencing was done on a sample of PBMCs. DNA of the CDR3: TGTGCCAGCAGCCCCCGCCCAGGGGGCATGGCTTTCTTT. Translation gives CASSPRPGGMAFF.